This T cell receptor (beta chain) stems from a study of blood T cell repertoires in COVID-19. Study information: The origin of the acute and convalescent COVID-19 samples was the United States, Italy and Spain. Nucleic acid was either cDNA or gDNA, and it came from T cells, B-cell-depleted T cells, or PBMCs.

Per the authors' pipeline: The authors estimated nucleated cell counts from reference gene primer amplification. Sequenced by immunoSEQ multiplex PCR; TCRdb stores in-frame clones only, minus some. V and J calls and clone size are as listed in that table; D and trimming were resolved from the DNA. The sample consists of about 240,000 clones, approximately 78% of them appearing once. Patients from Seattle were sampled longitudinally, starting during active infection. Per germline, CDR1 SGHRS and CDR2 YFSETQ. This CDR3 is built from 14 residues. V was shortened by 4 bases and J by 2 bases, with 12 bases between the two germline ends.

This sequence originates from a woman aged 80 or older with COVID-19, enrolled during active disease. The sample was peripheral blood. The chain carries TRBV5-1 and TRBJ1-1; maybe TRBD1 (5 bases). The CDR3 DNA reads TGCGCCAGCAGCCGGGAGGGACTAAACACTGAAGCTTTCTTT. The encoded protein is CASSREGLNTEAFF.